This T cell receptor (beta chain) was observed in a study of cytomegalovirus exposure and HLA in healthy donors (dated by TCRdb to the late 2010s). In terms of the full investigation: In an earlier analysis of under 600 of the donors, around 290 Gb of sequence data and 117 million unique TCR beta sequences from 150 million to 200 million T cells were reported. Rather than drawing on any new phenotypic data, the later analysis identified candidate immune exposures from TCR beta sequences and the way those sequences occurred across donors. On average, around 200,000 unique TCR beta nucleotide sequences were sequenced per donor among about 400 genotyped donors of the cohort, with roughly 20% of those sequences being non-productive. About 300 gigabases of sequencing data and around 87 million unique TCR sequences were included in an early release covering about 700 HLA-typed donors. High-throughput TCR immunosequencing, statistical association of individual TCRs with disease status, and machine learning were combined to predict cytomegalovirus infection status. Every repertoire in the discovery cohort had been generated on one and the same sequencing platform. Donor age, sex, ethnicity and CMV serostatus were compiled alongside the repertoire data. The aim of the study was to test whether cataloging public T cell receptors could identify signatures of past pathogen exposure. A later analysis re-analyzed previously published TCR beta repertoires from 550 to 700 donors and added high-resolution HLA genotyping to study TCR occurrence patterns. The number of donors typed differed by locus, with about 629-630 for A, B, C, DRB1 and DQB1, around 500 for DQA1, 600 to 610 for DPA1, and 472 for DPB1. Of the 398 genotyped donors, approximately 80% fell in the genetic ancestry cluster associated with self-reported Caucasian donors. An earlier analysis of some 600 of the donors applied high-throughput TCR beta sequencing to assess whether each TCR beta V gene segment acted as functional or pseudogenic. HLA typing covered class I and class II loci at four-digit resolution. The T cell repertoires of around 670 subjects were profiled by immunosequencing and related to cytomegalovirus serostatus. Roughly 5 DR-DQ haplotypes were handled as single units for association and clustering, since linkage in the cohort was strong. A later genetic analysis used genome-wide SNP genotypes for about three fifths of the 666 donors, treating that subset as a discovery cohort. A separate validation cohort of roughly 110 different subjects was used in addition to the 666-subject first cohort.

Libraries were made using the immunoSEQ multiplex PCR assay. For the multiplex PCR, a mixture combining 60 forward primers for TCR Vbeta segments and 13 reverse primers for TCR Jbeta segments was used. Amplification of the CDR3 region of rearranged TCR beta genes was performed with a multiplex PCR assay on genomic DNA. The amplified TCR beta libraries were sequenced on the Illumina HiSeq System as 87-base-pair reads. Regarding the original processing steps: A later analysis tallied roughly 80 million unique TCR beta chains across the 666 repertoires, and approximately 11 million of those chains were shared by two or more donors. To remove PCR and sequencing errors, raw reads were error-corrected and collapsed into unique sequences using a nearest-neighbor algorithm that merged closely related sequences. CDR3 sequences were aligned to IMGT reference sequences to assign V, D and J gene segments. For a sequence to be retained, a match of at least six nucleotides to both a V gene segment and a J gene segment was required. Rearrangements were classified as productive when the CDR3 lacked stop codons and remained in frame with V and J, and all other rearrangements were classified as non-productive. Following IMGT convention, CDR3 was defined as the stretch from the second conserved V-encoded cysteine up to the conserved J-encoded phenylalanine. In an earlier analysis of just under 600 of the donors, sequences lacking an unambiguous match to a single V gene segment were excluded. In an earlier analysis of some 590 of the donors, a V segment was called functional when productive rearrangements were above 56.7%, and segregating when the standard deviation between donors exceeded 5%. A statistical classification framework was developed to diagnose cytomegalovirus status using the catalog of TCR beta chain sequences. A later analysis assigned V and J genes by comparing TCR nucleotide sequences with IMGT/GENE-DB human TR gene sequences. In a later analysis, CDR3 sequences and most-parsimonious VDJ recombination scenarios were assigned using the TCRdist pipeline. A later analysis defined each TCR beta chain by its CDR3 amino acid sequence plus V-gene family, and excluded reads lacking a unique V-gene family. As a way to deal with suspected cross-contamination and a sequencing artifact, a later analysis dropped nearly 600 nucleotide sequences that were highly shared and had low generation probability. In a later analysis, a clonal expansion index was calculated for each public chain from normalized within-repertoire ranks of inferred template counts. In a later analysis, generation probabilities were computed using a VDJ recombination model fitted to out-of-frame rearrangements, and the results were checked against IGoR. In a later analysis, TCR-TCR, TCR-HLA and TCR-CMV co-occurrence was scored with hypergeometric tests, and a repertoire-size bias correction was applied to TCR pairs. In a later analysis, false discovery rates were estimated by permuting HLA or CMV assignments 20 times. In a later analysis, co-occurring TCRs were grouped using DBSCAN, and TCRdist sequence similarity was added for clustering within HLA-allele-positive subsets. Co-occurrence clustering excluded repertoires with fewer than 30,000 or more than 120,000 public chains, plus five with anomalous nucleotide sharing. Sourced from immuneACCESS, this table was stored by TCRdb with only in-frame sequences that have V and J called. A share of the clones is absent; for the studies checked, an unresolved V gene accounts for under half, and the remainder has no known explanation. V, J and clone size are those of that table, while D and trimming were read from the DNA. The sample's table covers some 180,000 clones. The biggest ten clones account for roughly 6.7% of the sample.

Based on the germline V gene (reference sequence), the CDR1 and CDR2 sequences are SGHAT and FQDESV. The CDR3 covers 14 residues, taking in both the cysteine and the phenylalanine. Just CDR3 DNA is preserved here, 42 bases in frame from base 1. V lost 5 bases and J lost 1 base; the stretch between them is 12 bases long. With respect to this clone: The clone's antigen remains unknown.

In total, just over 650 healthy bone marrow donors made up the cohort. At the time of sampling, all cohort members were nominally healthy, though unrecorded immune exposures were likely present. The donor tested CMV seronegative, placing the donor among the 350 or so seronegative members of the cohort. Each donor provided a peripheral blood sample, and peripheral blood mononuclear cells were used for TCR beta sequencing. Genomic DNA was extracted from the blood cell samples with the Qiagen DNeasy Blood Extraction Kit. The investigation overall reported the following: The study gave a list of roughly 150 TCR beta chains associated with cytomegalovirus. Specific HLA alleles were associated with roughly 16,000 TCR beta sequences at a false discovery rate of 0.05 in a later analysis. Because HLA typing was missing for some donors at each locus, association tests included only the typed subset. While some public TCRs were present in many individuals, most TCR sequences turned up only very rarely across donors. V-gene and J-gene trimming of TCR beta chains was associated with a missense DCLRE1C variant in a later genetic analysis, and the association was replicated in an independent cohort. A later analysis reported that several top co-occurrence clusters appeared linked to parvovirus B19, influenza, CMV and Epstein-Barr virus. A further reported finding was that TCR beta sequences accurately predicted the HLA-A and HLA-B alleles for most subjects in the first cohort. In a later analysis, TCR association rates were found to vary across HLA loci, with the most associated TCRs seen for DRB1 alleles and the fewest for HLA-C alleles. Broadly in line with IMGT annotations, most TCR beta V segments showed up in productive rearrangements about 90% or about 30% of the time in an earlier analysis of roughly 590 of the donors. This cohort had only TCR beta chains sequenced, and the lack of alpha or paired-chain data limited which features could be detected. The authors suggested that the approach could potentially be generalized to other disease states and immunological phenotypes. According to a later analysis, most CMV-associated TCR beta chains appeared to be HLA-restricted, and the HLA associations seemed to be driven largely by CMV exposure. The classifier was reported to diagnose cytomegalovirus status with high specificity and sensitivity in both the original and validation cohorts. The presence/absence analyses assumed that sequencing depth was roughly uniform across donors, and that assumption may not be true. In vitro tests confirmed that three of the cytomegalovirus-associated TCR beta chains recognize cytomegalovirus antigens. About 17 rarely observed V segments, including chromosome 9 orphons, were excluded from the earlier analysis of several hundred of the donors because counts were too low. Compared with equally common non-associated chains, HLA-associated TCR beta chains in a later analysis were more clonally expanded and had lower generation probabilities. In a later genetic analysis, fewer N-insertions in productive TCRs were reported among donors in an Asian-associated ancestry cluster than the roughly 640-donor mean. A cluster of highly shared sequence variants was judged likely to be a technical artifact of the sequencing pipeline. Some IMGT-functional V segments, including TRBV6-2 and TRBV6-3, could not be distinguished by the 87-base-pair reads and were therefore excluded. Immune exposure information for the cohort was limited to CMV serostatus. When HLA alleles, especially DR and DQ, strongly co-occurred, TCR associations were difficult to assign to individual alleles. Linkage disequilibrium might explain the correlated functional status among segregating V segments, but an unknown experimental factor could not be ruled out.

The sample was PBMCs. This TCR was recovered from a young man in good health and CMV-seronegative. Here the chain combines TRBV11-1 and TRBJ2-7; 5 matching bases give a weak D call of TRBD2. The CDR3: CASSPRGPSYEQYF. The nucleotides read TGTGCCAGCAGCCCCCGGGGTCCGTCCTACGAGCAGTACTTC.